This section outlines one T cell receptor beta chain sequence together with its context. The clone's antigen remains unknown. No base-level quality is on record; no much larger clone is a single base apart. Using the deep immunoSEQ assay, TCR CDR3 regions were amplified from genomic DNA by multiplex PCR. Genomic DNA extracted from each cell subset was distributed evenly over all wells of several immunoSEQ 96-well plates, and each plate served as one replicate. For sorted subsets, each replicate PCR was loaded with approximately 190 ng genomic DNA, equivalent to 25,000 to 35,000 T cell genomes. Purified libraries were measured with a Qubit 3.0 fluorometer, size-checked on a Bioanalyzer 2100, and measured again with the KAPA Library Quantification kit. A separate single-read 150-cycle Illumina NextSeq 550 flow cell was used to sequence each immunoSEQ 96-well plate. Under the source paper's analysis protocol: Because the immunoSEQ output included only junctional sequences and no quality scores, the filtering could not be the same as the filtering used for full-length reads. Sequences were annotated with PyIR, a Python wrapper for IgBLAST v1.9, and V/J genes and CDR3 were assigned using IMGT germline references. Reads were filtered out if the reads had weak V/J assignments (E-value above 1e-6), no CDR3, stop codons, out-of-frame junctions, or ambiguous translated residues. A V3J clonotype was defined by an identical inferred V gene, J gene, and CDR3 amino acid sequence. Percentage overlap between repertoires was computed as shared unique clonotypes divided by the size of the smaller repertoire. RTK rarefaction, the Chao1 estimator, and Recon v2.1 estimates of unobserved clonotypes were used to assess repertoire richness. OLGA was used to compute generation probabilities for all TCRbeta clonotypes that the gDNA method yielded from several donors. The table was pulled from immuneACCESS by TCRdb, which kept in-frame rearrangements only. Such tables lose some clones; where checked, under half of the loss comes from unresolved V genes, and the rest has no known cause. V, J and clone size are those of that table, while D and trimming were read from the DNA. This sample lists 2 million to 2.5 million clones; over 85% were detected once. Approximately 1.2% of the sample belongs to the ten largest clones.

V is clipped by 3 bases and J by 2 bases, and the sequence between their germline boundaries is 9 bases long. The CDR3 covers 14 residues, taking in both the cysteine and the phenylalanine. CDR3 DNA only is kept here, 42 bases in frame from base 1. For CDR1 and CDR2, the germline V gene lists MNHEY and SVGAGI. For the CD8 naive samples, CD45RO-negative cells were positively selected for CCR7, yielding a CD45RA+CCR7+ population from which TemRA cells were excluded. The donors were healthy, HIV-negative adults who had no recently reported acute infections or vaccinations. Only Caucasian adults living in Nashville, Tennessee, USA were represented among the donors. After blood collection by leukapheresis, PBMCs were isolated using Ficoll-Histopaque density gradient centrifugation and then cryopreserved in the vapor phase of liquid nitrogen. Analytical flow cytometry was used to check the purity and quantity of each magnetically sorted T cell population. Genomic DNA was isolated from each sorted fraction and quantified by UV absorbance on a Nanodrop 2000c.

This sample is drawn from a study of shared clonotypes between healthy human individuals (TCRdb year 2020). With respect to the entire study: The cohort included a few men and a couple of women between 18 and 49 years of age. Between about 0.8 and 9 billion PBMCs per donor were obtained by leukapheresis. Different laboratories and diverse techniques were used to prepare libraries and sequence TCR repertoires, to increase sequencing depth and limit assay-specific biases. Per donor, three plates each were used for CD4 naive and CD4 memory, two for CD8 naive, and one for CD8 memory. The study deeply sequenced blood TCR repertoires of 5 or 6 healthy adults to estimate repertoire size and the extent of clonotype sharing between individuals. Paper-wide results and their limitations: Estimated clonotype richness was generally larger for naive than for memory subsets. Rarefaction of sorted-subset datasets indicated incomplete sequencing despite the large sequencing depth. The genetic and exposure-history diversity represented was limited by the small number of donors. Only blood was sampled, and tissue TCR repertoires likely differ from those in blood. Compared with non-shared clonotypes, the clonotypes found in all four sorted-subset donors had higher generation probabilities. Pairwise subsampling led to the expectation that sequencing depth would affect the degree of clonotype sharing among donors. Approximately 4.8% of naive CD4, 3.5% of naive CD8, 2% to 2.5% of memory CD4, and about 0.4% of memory CD8 clonotypes were shared across four donors.

The rearrangement combines TRBV6-5 with TRBJ2-3; the D gene remains uncertain. The clonotype comes from a man aged 18 to 35 in good health. The sequenced sample consisted of naive CD8+ T cells sorted from blood. Taken with the paper, the label for cell subset or site translates to: CD45RA+CCR7+. This receptor has the CDR3 CASSYGPNTDTQYF. The sequenced DNA: TGTGCCAGCAGTTATGGACCAAACACAGATACGCAGTATTTT.